The following is a T cell receptor beta chain sequence with its context. These data come from a study of PD-L1 blockade in urothelial cancer. V lost 7 bases, J lost 5 bases, and 13 bases lay in between. Looked up from germline, CDR1 is SGHTS and CDR2 is YDEGEE. CDR3 length equals 13 residues. The data were produced by immunoSEQ multiplex PCR, yet TCRdb's version contains in-frame clones alone and is incomplete. The repertoire holds 35,000 to 45,000 clones, with about 89% as singletons. Specified time point: peripheral blood 6 weeks after treatment start. Sequenced here: PBMCs, sampled around atezolizumab (anti-PD-L1) treatment. The J gene is TRBJ1-5, the V gene TRBV5-8; possibly TRBD1 for D (5 bases). The sequence was collected from a man in his sixties or seventies with urothelial cancer. Here the CDR3 DNA reads TGTGCCAGCCGGCGGGGGACTGATCAGCCCCAGCATTTT. The encoded protein is CASRRGTDQPQHF.